This TCR beta chain was sequenced for a study of CD8 T cells in Susac syndrome. The CDR3 has 15 amino acids. V dropped 4 bases and J dropped 0 bases, with 12 bases sitting between them. Germline lookup yields CDR1 LNHDA and CDR2 SQIVND (reference sequence). Sequencing of TCR beta was undertaken in CD8+ and CD4+ T cells derived from blood. Through negative isolation, CD4+ and CD8+ T cells were obtained, while TEMRA cells were enriched using FACS. After extraction with the RNeasy kit, about 0.45 to 1 ug of the RNA was reverse transcribed using random hexamers. Amplification of TCR beta CDR3 by immunoSEQ multiplex PCR spanned 54 Vbeta and 13 Jbeta. TCRdb re-derived calls from the immunoSEQ multiplex PCR reads in MiXCR, one entry per CDR3 protein. The sample lists approximately 180,000 distinct CDR3 sequences; 90% to 95% were seen once. Comments on this clonotype: Its antigen is as yet unknown.

Study results and caveats: The authors found no clonal expansion in Susac syndrome CD4+ T cell repertoires.

The rearrangement uses TRBV19 and TRBJ1-2; tentatively, D is TRBD1 (5 bases). This TCR came from a human donor with Susac syndrome. Source material: CD4+ T cells from PBMCs. The CDR3 loop reads CASSKPGRTNYGYTF. CDR3 sequence (DNA): TGTGCCAGTAGTAAACCGGGACGGACTAACTATGGCTACACCTTC. Combining the CDR3 with reference TRBV19 and TRBJ1-2 gives the whole variable domain DGGITQSPKYLFRKEGQNVTLSCEQNLNHDAMYWYRQDPGQGLRLIYYSQIVNDFQKGDIAEGYSVSREKKESFPLTVTSAQKNPTAFYLCASSKPGRTNYGYTFGSGTRLTVV.